This entry is about one T cell receptor (beta chain). What it binds is not known. The data stem from a study of T cell repertoires in cytomegalovirus infection. As for the study in general: Both CMV infection and a matching HLA type were indicated by public TCR beta signatures.

Using its own MiXCR run on the reads, TCRdb lists one record per CDR3 protein. The table has a few hundred thousand distinct CDR3 sequences, 35% to 50% seen once. V lost 8 bases and J lost 0; bases outside the gene matches: 8. The CDR3 extends over 15 amino acids. Germline values: CDR1 SGHVS, CDR2 FNYEAQ. The V and J genes are TRBV7-6 and TRBJ2-3; 7 nucleotides agree with TRBD2. Sequenced material: cultured PBMCs, taken from culture after CMV antigen stimulation. The sequence was obtained from a human donor in good health (CMV status not recorded). Some clones in this sample may be carry-over from other donors' samples. The CDR3 loop reads CASGGDGASTDTQYF. The CDR3 bases are TGTGCCAGCGGGGGGGACGGAGCTAGCACAGATACGCAGTATTTT. The whole variable domain, filled in from reference TRBV7-6 and TRBJ2-3, reads GAGVSQSPRYKVTKRGQDVALRCDPISGHVSLYWYRQALGQGPEFLTYFNYEAQQDKSGLPNDRFSAERPEGSISTLTIQRTEQRDSAMYRCASGGDGASTDTQYFGPGTRLTVL.